A selection of T cell receptor beta chains follows, all from one sample in a study of cytomegalovirus exposure and HLA in healthy donors. Profiled with immunoSEQ multiplex PCR; TCRdb holds only in-frame clones, not every one. Found here are nearly 200,000 clones, about 89% of them singletons; the top ten hold around 1.4%. Sequencing was carried out using PBMCs. All receptors come from a man younger than 45 in good health and CMV-seronegative. Both conserved end residues are part of each CDR3. A D gene is named only where the DNA matches it firmly. Clone size, where shown, is once, few, many, or a class for clones that have expanded.

>TRBV4-2|TRBJ2-1|TRBD1|NA
CASSQSGQGHNEQFF
TGTGCCAGCAGCCAATCGGGACAGGGCCACAATGAGCAGTTCTTC
>TRBV7-6|TRBJ2-7|NA|NA
CASSLTEANEQYF
TGTGCCAGCAGCCTGACAGAGGCGAACGAGCAGTACTTC
>TRBV18|TRBJ2-1|NA|NA
CASSPPSVSLREQFF
TGTGCCAGCTCACCACCCTCGGTATCCTTAAGAGAGCAGTTCTTC
>TRBV11-2|TRBJ1-5|TRBD1|NA
CASSIQGDQPQHF
TGTGCCAGCAGTATACAGGGGGATCAGCCCCAGCATTTT
>TRBV27|TRBJ1-5|NA|NA
CASSPGGVNQPQHF
TGTGCCAGCAGCCCGGGGGGCGTCAATCAGCCCCAGCATTTT
>TRBV11-2|TRBJ2-5|NA|NA
CASSLVARETGEETQYF
TGTGCCAGCAGCTTGGTGGCCCGAGAGACAGGAGAAGAGACCCAGTACTTC
>TRBV2|TRBJ1-2|NA|NA
CASSSGGGGYTF
TGTGCCAGCAGTTCGGGTGGGGGCGGCTACACCTTC
>TRBV18|TRBJ1-1|NA|few
CASSPSLATGSNTEAFF
TGTGCCAGCTCACCAAGCCTCGCCACAGGATCGAACACTGAAGCTTTCTTT
>TRBV6-1|TRBJ2-5|NA|NA
CASSLEVAETQYF
TGTGCCAGCAGCCTAGAGGTAGCCGAGACCCAGTACTTC
>TRBV28|TRBJ2-7|TRBD1|NA
CASRNRGTGNWYEQYF
TGTGCCAGCAGGAACCGAGGGACAGGGAATTGGTACGAGCAGTACTTC
>TRBV11-3|TRBJ2-7|NA|NA
CASSMGGQYEQYF
TGTGCCAGCAGTATGGGAGGACAATACGAGCAGTACTTC
>TRBV7-2|TRBJ2-7|TRBD1|NA
CASSSVGTDLNEQYF
TGTGCCAGCAGCTCCGTCGGGACAGATCTCAACGAGCAGTACTTC
>TRBV5-1|TRBJ2-5|NA|NA
CASSLFRKETQYF
TGCGCCAGCAGCTTGTTCAGGAAAGAGACCCAGTACTTC
>TRBV4-1|TRBJ2-7|NA|once
CASSQVDRTAYEQYF
TGCGCCAGCAGCCAGGTCGACAGGACGGCCTACGAGCAGTACTTC
>TRBV7-2|TRBJ2-7|TRBD1|NA
CASSRGQGTYEQYF
TGTGCCAGCAGCCGCGGACAGGGTACCTACGAGCAGTACTTC
>TRBV11-2|TRBJ2-1|TRBD1|NA
CASSLDFRDRGFNEQFF
TGTGCCAGCAGCTTGGATTTCCGGGACAGGGGATTCAATGAGCAGTTCTTC
>TRBV2|TRBJ1-2|NA|NA
CASSELGGANYGYTF
TGTGCCAGCAGTGAGCTCGGGGGGGCTAACTATGGCTACACCTTC
>TRBV11-2|TRBJ2-2|TRBD2|NA
CASGHRPAGPGELFF
TGTGCCAGCGGCCACAGGCCAGCGGGGCCCGGGGAGCTGTTTTTT
>TRBV7-8|TRBJ2-2|NA|once
CASSAVEGRQKFGELFF
TGTGCCAGCAGCGCAGTGGAGGGGCGACAAAAGTTTGGGGAGCTGTTTTTT
>TRBV4-3|TRBJ2-7|NA|NA
CASSQVYGGAEQYF
TGCGCCAGCAGCCAAGTTTACGGAGGGGCCGAGCAGTACTTC
>TRBV19|TRBJ2-3|NA|NA
CASSIVYPGTQDTQYF
TGTGCCAGTAGTATAGTTTACCCCGGGACACAAGATACGCAGTATTTT
>TRBV7-8|TRBJ2-7|TRBD2|few
CASSLRLGGGIF
TGTGCCAGCAGCTTACGTTTGGGCGGGGGGATATTC
>TRBV6-1|TRBJ2-5|TRBD2|NA
CASSRLAAGQETQYF
TGTGCCAGCAGTCGACTAGCGGCGGGTCAAGAGACCCAGTACTTC
>TRBV29-1|TRBJ2-3|TRBD2|NA
CSVEDAGGAGDTQYF
TGCAGCGTTGAAGATGCGGGGGGGGCCGGTGATACGCAGTATTTT
>TRBV27|TRBJ2-7|NA|few
CASSGGLYYEQYF
TGTGCCAGCAGCGGAGGACTTTACTACGAGCAGTACTTC
>TRBV6-1|TRBJ1-1|TRBD1|NA
CAIQGTAKAFF
TGTGCCATCCAAGGGACAGCTAAAGCTTTCTTT
>TRBV6-5|TRBJ2-3|NA|NA
CASSQEDTTDTQYF
TGTGCCAGCAGTCAAGAGGACACCACAGATACGCAGTATTTT
>TRBV28|TRBJ1-5|NA|NA
CASRRTGSNQPQHF
TGTGCCAGCAGACGAACAGGGAGCAATCAGCCCCAGCATTTT
>TRBV18|TRBJ2-7|TRBD2|NA
CASSALGGGSYEQYF
TGTGCCAGCTCTGCCCTCGGGGGGGGCTCCTACGAGCAGTACTTC
>TRBV12-5|TRBJ2-1|NA|few
CASGLAPRARANEQFF
TGTGCTAGTGGTTTGGCCCCACGTGCCAGGGCCAATGAGCAGTTCTTC
>TRBV6-1|TRBJ2-7|TRBD1|NA
CATQRDRAYEQYF
TGTGCCACCCAAAGGGACAGGGCCTACGAGCAGTACTTC
>TRBV5-8|TRBJ2-7|TRBD1|NA
CASSPWPQGAYEQYF
TGTGCCAGCAGCCCCTGGCCGCAGGGGGCTTACGAGCAGTACTTC
>TRBV5-4|TRBJ2-1|TRBD1|NA
CASSYRDRGRNEQFF
TGTGCCAGCAGCTATAGAGACAGGGGGCGGAATGAGCAGTTCTTC
>TRBV6-6|TRBJ2-7|TRBD1|NA
CASSTPGTGTYEQYF
TGTGCCAGCAGTACCCCCGGGACAGGGACCTACGAGCAGTACTTC
>TRBV25-1|TRBJ2-5|TRBD2|once
CASSTGLAGGETQYF
TGTGCCAGCAGTACGGGACTAGCGGGTGGGGAGACCCAGTACTTC
>TRBV14|TRBJ1-2|NA|once
CASSQDLIANYGYTF
TGTGCCAGCAGCCAAGATCTCATAGCTAACTATGGCTACACCTTC
>TRBV19|TRBJ1-5|NA|NA
CASSWTARQPQHF
TGTGCCAGTAGTTGGACAGCTAGACAGCCCCAGCATTTT
>TRBV5-1|TRBJ2-3|TRBD2|once
CASSLSGRTDTQYF
TGCGCCAGCAGCCTTAGCGGGAGGACAGATACGCAGTATTTT
>TRBV6-6|TRBJ1-3|TRBD1|NA
CASSYSGQGNGNTIYF
TGTGCCAGCAGTTACTCGGGACAGGGGAATGGAAACACCATATATTTT
>TRBV28|TRBJ2-7|NA|NA
CASSFSGSFSYEQYF
TGTGCCAGCAGTTTTTCAGGTTCCTTTTCCTACGAGCAGTACTTC
>TRBV7-9|TRBJ1-1|NA|NA
CASSLLRANTEAFF
TGTGCCAGCAGCTTATTGAGGGCGAACACTGAAGCTTTCTTT
>TRBV9|TRBJ1-1|TRBD1|NA
CASSEGTGLSTEAFF
TGTGCCAGCAGCGAGGGGACAGGGCTTAGCACTGAAGCTTTCTTT
>TRBV7-9|TRBJ1-1|NA|NA
CASSPQGTEAFF
TGTGCCAGCAGCCCACAGGGTACTGAAGCTTTCTTT
>TRBV7-9|TRBJ1-2|NA|NA
CASSLGPGRGYTF
TGTGCCAGCAGCTTAGGGCCAGGTCGAGGCTACACCTTC